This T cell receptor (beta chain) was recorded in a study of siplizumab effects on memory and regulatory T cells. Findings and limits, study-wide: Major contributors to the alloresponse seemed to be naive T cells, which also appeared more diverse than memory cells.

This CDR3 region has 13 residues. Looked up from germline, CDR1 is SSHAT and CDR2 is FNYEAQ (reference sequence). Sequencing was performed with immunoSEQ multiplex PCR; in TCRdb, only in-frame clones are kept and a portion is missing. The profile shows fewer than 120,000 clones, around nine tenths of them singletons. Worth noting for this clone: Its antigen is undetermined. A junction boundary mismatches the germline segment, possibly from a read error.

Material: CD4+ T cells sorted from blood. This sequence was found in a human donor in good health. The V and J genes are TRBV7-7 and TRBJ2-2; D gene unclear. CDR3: CASSFGRTGELFF. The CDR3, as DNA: TGTGCTAGCAGCTTCGGAAGGACCGGGGAGCTGTTTTTT.